The sequence of this T cell receptor (beta chain) was determined in a study of T cells in Graves' hyperthyroidism and ophthalmopathy. Overall study context: At the time of initial diagnosis and before any treatment, peripheral blood was collected.

Amplification targeted TCR beta CDR3 regions from RNA transcripts. With the HTBI primer set, the TCR CDR3 went through a first round of RT-PCR. MiXCR, run by TCRdb on the multiplex PCR reads, gives a single entry per CDR3 protein. This sample yields almost 500,000 distinct CDR3 sequences, of which 22% are seen a single time; around 54% belongs to the top ten. This clonotype was counted ten times or more. Its cognate antigen is unknown. Fresh 10 ml peripheral blood yielded PBMCs. Study-level results: Most thyroid clonotypes that were expanded above 0.001 also turned up in blood.

The germline V gene has CDR1 KGHSH and CDR2 LQKENI. V was clipped by 2 bases and J by 0 bases, with 8 bases between them. The CDR3 extends over 14 amino acids. This sequence originates from a woman in her 70s with Graves' ophthalmopathy. The V and J genes are TRBV18 and TRBJ2-7, with a tentative D call TRBD1 (5 bases). Input material: blood. The CDR3 DNA reads TGTGCCAGCTCACCATCACAGGCCTCCTACGAGCAGTACTTC. Its translation is CASSPSQASYEQYF.